The source of this T cell receptor beta chain is a study of cytomegalovirus exposure and HLA in healthy donors. General study points: Under in vitro conditions, a few CMV-associated chains were confirmed as specific for CMV antigens.

The CDR3 contains 17 residues. Trimming at V came to 4 bases and at J to 5 bases, leaving 14 bases not matched to a gene. From germline, CDR1 is LGHNT and CDR2 FRNRAP. The PCR contained 60 Vbeta and 13 Jbeta primers. Clones were read by immunoSEQ multiplex PCR, and TCRdb kept only the in-frame ones, dropping some. The sample shows 150,000 or so clones, 70% of them seen only once. As to this clone: Its antigen is as yet unknown.

The TCR originated in a woman aged 60 to 75 in good health and CMV-seropositive. The V call is TRBV12-5, the J call TRBJ2-5, with TRBD2 matching 9 bases. Input material: PBMCs. The CDR3 bases are TGTGCTAGTGGTTCCCCAAGGGGCGGGAGGGCCGGGGAGACCCAGTACTTC. Its translation is CASGSPRGGRAGETQYF.